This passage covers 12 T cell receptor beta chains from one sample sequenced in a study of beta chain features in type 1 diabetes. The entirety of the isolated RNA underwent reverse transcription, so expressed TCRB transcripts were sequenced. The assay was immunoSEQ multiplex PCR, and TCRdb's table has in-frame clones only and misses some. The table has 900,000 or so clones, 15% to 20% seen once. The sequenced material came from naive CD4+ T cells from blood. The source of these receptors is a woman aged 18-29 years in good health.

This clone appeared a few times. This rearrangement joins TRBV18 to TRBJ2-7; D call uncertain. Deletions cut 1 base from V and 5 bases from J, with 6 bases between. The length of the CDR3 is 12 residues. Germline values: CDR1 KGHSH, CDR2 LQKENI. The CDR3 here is CASSPRADEQYF. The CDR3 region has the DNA TGTGCCAGCTCACCACGGGCCGACGAGCAGTACTTC.

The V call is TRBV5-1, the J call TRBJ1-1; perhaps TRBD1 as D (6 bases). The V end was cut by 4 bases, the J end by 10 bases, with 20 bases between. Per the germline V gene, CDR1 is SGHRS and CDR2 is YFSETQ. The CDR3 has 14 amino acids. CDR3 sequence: CASSPVSRGLGAFF. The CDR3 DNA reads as TGCGCCAGCAGCCCAGTCTCGCGGGGGCTCGGAGCTTTCTTT.

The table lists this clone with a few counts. CDR3 coding DNA: TGTGCCAGCAGCTCCTGGACGGCGTATGGCTACACCTTC. Its translation: CASSSWTAYGYTF. V and J are TRBV5-4 and TRBJ1-2, with no clear D. The CDR3 runs 13 residues. V was clipped by 3 bases and J by 5 bases, with 11 bases between them. Germline values: CDR1 SGHNT, CDR2 YYREEE (reference sequence).

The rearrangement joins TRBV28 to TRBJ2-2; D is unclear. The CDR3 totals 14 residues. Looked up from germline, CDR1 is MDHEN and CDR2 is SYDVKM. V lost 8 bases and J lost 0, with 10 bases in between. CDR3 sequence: CASLGAANTGELFF. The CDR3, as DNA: TGTGCCAGCCTGGGCGCCGCGAACACCGGGGAGCTGTTTTTT.

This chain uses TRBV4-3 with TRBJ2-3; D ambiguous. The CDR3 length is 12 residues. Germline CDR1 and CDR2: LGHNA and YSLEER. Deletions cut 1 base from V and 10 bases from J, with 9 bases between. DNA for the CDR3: TGCGCCAGCAGCCAAGGACCTCAGCCGCAGTATTTT. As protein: CASSQGPQPQYF.

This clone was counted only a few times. CDR3 amino acids: CASSPRLVAGVSSYNEQFF. In nucleotides, the CDR3 is TGTGCCAGCAGCCCTCGTCTGGTAGCGGGAGTCAGCTCCTACAATGAGCAGTTCTTC. The chain employs TRBV7-9 and TRBJ2-1; 9 nucleotides align to TRBD2. Germline loops: CDR1 SEHNR, CDR2 FQNEAQ (reference sequence). J gave up 0 bases and V 5 bases, and 14 bases lay outside the gene matches. The CDR3 sequence is 19 residues long.

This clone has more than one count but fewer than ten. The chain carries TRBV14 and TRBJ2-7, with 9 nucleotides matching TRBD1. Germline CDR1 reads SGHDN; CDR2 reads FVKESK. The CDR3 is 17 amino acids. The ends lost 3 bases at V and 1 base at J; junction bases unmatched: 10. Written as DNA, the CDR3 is TGTGCCAGCAGCCACGGAGGAGGACAGGGGATTTCCTACGAGCAGTACTTC. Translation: CASSHGGGQGISYEQYF.

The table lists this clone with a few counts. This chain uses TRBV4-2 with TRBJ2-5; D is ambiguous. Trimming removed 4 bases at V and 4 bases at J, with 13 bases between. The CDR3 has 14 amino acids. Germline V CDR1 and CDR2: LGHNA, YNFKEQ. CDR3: CASSLSLNPETQYF. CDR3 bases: TGTGCCAGCAGCCTGTCCCTAAACCCAGAGACCCAGTACTTC.

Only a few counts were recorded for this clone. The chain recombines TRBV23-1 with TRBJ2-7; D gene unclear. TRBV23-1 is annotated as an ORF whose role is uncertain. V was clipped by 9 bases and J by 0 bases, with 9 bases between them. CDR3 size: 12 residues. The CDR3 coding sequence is TGCGCCAGGCTCCCTAGCTCCTACGAGCAGTACTTC. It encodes CARLPSSYEQYF.

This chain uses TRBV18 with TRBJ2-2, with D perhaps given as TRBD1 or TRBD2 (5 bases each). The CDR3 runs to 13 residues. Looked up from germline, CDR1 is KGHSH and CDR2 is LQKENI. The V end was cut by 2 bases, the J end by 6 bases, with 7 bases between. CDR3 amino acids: CASSPTGPGELFF. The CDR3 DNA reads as TGTGCCAGCTCACCAACGGGGCCCGGGGAGCTGTTTTTT.

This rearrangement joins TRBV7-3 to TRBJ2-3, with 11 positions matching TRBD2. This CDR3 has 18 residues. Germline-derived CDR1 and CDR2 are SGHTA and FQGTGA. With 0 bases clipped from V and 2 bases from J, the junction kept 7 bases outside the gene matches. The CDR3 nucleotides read TGTGCCAGCAGCTTAACAGGGACTAGCGGAGCCCCCACAGATACGCAGTATTTT. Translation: CASSLTGTSGAPTDTQYF.

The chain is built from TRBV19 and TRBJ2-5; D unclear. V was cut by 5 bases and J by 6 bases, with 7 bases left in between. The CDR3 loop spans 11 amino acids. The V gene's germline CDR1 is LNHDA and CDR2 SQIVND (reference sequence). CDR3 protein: CASSGYQTQYF. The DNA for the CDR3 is TGTGCCAGTAGTGGGTATCAGACCCAGTACTTC.